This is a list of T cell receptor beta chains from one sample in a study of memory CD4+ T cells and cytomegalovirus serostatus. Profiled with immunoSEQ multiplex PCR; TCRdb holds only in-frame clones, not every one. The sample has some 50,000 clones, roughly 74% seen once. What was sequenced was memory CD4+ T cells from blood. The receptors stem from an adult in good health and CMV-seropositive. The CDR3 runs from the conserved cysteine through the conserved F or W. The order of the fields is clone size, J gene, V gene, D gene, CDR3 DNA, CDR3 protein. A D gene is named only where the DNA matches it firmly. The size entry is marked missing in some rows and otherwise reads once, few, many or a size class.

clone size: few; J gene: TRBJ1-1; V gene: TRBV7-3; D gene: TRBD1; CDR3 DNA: TGTGCCAGCAGCGTCAACTCCGGGACAGATGAAGCTTTCTTT; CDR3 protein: CASSVNSGTDEAFF
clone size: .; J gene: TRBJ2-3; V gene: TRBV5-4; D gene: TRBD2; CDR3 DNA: TGTGCCAGCAGCAAAGGACTAGCGGATACGCAGTATTTT; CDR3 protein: CASSKGLADTQYF
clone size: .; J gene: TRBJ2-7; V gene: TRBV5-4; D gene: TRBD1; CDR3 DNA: TGTGCCAGCAGCATGGGACAGAACTCCTACGAGCAGTACTTC; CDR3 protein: CASSMGQNSYEQYF
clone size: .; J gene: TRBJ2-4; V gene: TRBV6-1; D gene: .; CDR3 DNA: TGTGCCAGCGCATCCGTGGACCTAAACATTCAGTACTTC; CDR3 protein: CASASVDLNIQYF
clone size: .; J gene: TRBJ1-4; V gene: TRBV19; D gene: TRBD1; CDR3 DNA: TGTGCCAGTAGTGTCACAGGGGGAGACGAAAAACTGTTTTTT; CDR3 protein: CASSVTGGDEKLFF
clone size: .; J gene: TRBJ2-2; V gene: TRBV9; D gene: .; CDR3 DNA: TGTGCCAGCAGCGTTGGTCTGGGGGAAAACACCGGGGAGCTGTTTTTT; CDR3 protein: CASSVGLGENTGELFF
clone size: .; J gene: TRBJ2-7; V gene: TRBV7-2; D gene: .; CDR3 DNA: TGTGCCAGCAGTATGACACTTACATACGAGCAGTACTTC; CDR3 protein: CASSMTLTYEQYF
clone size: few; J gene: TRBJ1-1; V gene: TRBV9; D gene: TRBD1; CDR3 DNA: TGTGCCAGCAGCGTAGACAGGGGGCCCGGGTACACTGAAGCTTTCTTT; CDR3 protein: CASSVDRGPGYTEAFF
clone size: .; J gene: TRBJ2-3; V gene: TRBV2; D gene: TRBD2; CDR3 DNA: TGTGCCAGCAGCGATAGCGGGGTAAAATCAGATACGCAGTATTTT; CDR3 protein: CASSDSGVKSDTQYF
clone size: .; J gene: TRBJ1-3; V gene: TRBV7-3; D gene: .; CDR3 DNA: TGTGCCAGCAGCTTAGATCACGGAAACACCATATATTTT; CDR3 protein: CASSLDHGNTIYF
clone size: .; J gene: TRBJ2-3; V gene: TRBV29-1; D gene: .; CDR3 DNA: TGCAGCAACAAGGGTTGGGGCACAGATACGCAGTATTTT; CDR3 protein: CSNKGWGTDTQYF
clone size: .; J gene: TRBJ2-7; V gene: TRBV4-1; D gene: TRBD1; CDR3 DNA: TGCGCCAGCAGCCCCCGGACAGGGGGCAATATCTACGAGCAGTACTTC; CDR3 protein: CASSPRTGGNIYEQYF
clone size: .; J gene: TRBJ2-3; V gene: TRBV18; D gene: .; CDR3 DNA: TGTGCCAGCTCACCACGTTTGGACACCTACACAGATACGCAGTATTTT; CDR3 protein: CASSPRLDTYTDTQYF